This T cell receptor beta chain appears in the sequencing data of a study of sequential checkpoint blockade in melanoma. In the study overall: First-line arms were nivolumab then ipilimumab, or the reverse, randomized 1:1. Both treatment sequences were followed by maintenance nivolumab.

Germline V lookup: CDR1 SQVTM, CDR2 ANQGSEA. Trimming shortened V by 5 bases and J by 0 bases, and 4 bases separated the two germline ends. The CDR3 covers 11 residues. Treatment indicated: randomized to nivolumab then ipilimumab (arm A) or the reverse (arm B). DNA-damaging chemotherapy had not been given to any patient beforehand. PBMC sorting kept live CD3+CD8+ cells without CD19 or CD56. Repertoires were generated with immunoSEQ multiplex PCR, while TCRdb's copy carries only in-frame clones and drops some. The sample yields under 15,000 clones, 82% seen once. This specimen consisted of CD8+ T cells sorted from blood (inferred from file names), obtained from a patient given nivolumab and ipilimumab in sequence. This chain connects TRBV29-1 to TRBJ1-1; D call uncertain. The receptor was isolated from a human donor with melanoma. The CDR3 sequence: CSVHMNTEAFF. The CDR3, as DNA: TGCAGCGTTCACATGAACACTGAAGCTTTCTTT. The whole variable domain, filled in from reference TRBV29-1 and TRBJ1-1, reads SAVISQKPSRDICQRGTSLTIQCQVDSQVTMMFWYRQQPGQSLTLIATANQGSEATYESGFVIDKFPISRPNLTFSTLTVSNMSPEDSSIYLCSVHMNTEAFFGQGTRLTVV.